This passage covers 19 T cell receptor beta chains from one sample sequenced in a study of CXCR3-negative and CXCR3-positive naive CD8 T cells. 5' RACE with UMI labels generated the TRB cDNA libraries. From its re-call of the 5' RACE reads, TCRdb lists each CDR3 protein once, without DNA. This listing includes around 92,000 distinct CDR3 sequences. The sequenced sample was naive CXCR3- CD8+ T cells from blood. Stated subset: CD45RO-CCR7+CD27+CD95- naive CD8+ T cells lacking CXCR3 (TNR3-). The receptors originated from a human donor in good health. Some clones in this sample may be carry-over from other donors' samples.

V and J are TRBV14 and TRBJ2-3; TCRdb lists TRBD1, though no DNA is available to test this call. CDR1 is SGHDN and CDR2 is FVKESK in the germline V gene. The CDR3 loop spans 14 amino acids. The CDR3 reads CASSQWSLGDTQYF.

The genes are TRBV18 and TRBJ2-7; TCRdb proposes TRBD2, but this gene call is untestable without DNA. CDR1 is KGHSH, CDR2 LQKENI, per germline. The CDR3 is made up of 14 amino acids. CDR3 sequence reads: CASSPEAGGYEQYF.

The chain joins TRBV2 to TRBJ2-7; the D call from TCRdb, TRBD2, cannot be confirmed without DNA. Germline V lookup: CDR1 SNHLY, CDR2 FYNNEI. The CDR3 has 15 amino acids. This chain's CDR3 is CASSQAGGPTYEQYF.

The chain combines TRBV7-9 with TRBJ2-3; TCRdb's assignment of TRBD1 cannot be checked, as there is no DNA. The CDR3 sequence is 16 residues long. Germline V CDR1 and CDR2: SEHNR, FQNEAQ (reference sequence). The CDR3: CASSLITGRDTDTQYF.

The chain links TRBV9 to TRBJ2-3; TCRdb's D call, TRBD2, is unchecked because there is no DNA. Germline CDR1 and CDR2: SGDLS and YYNGEE. CDR3 length: 16 amino acids. The CDR3 protein is CASSSKRGEVTDTQYF.

The V call is TRBV7-6, the J call TRBJ2-7; TCRdb reports TRBD1, a call that lacks DNA to check it against. This CDR3 has 13 amino acids. Germline assignment: CDR1 SGHVS and CDR2 FNYEAQ. The CDR3 sequence: CASSLGPDYEQYF.

The chain has TRBV20-1 and TRBJ1-6; the D gene TCRdb calls, TRBD1, cannot be checked with no DNA. Germline V gene sequence: CDR1 DFQATT, CDR2 SNEGSKA (reference sequence). This CDR3 contains 13 residues. The CDR3 protein is CSANQGAGSPLHF.

The chain couples TRBV7-9 to TRBJ2-1. Germline CDR1 reads SEHNR; CDR2 reads FQNEAQ (reference sequence). The length of the CDR3 is 15 residues. This CDR3 reads CASSLASRSYNEQFF. The variable domain in full, with the rest retrieved from reference TRBV7-9 and TRBJ2-1, is DTGVSQNPRHKITKRGQNVTFRCDPISEHNRLYWYRQTLGQGPEFLTYFQNEAQLEKSRLLSDRFSAERPKGSFSTLEIQRTEQGDSAMYLCASSLASRSYNEQFFGPGTRLTVL.

V gene TRBV10-2 combines with J gene TRBJ1-2; there is no DNA to check the TCRdb D call of TRBD1. CDR1 is WSHSY, CDR2 SAAADI, per germline. The CDR3 contains 14 residues. CDR3 region: CASSSTRGKDGYTF.

The chain joins TRBV29-1 to TRBJ2-3; the D gene TCRdb calls, TRBD1, cannot be checked with no DNA. CDR3 length: 16 amino acids. The germline CDR1 and CDR2 sequences are SQVTM and ANQGSEA. CDR3 region: CSVDGRFRDSTDTQYF.

The CDR3 sequence: CASSSHLTGELFF. The chain recombines TRBV6-2 or TRBV6-3 with TRBJ2-2. CDR3 size: 13 residues. Germline CDR1 is MNHEY and CDR2 is SVGEGT.

The gene calls are TRBV29-1 and TRBJ2-1; TCRdb reports TRBD2, a call that lacks DNA to check it against. Germline V lookup: CDR1 SQVTM, CDR2 ANQGSEA. The CDR3 length is 17 residues. Here the CDR3 reads CSVEDRRRSEVGNEQFF.

The genes are TRBV7-7 and TRBJ2-1; TCRdb gives TRBD2 as the D gene, but with no DNA this cannot be confirmed. The CDR3 runs 16 residues. Germline assignment: CDR1 SSHAT and CDR2 FNYEAQ (reference sequence). CDR3 sequence: CASSSRLARDYNEQFF. The full variable domain, in which reference TRBV7-7 and TRBJ2-1 provide the parts outside the CDR3, is GAGVSQSPRYKVTKRGQDVTLRCDPISSHATLYWYQQALGQGPEFLTYFNYEAQPDKSGLPSDRFSAERPEGSISTLTIQRTEQRDSAMYRCASSSRLARDYNEQFFGPGTRLTVL.

CDR3 sequence reads: CASSSIGGKTYNEQFF. V usage is TRBV6-4 and J usage is TRBJ2-1; the D call from TCRdb, TRBD2, cannot be confirmed without DNA. CDR1 and CDR2 (germline): MRHNA, SNTAGT. The CDR3 is 16 amino acids.

This chain joins TRBV7-2 and TRBJ2-1; TCRdb outputs TRBD2, but without DNA this stays unchecked. Germline V lookup: CDR1 SGHTA, CDR2 FQGNSA. The length of the CDR3 is 14 residues. The CDR3 spells CASSLVGTSHEQFF.

The CDR3 protein is CSAKGDATEAFF. The V and J genes are TRBV29-1 and TRBJ1-1; TCRdb calls TRBD1, which cannot be checked without DNA. CDR3 length: 12 residues. Per the germline V gene, CDR1 is SQVTM and CDR2 is ANQGSEA.

V is TRBV7-6 and J is TRBJ2-1; with no DNA, the TCRdb D assignment of TRBD1 cannot be verified. The CDR3 is 14 residues long. CDR1 is SGHVS and CDR2 is FNYEAQ in the germline V gene. CDR3: CASSLLVQGNEQFF.

The CDR3 protein is CASSADRGKETQYF. This chain links TRBV28 with TRBJ2-5; TCRdb gives TRBD1 as the D gene, but with no DNA this cannot be confirmed. Looked up from germline, CDR1 is MDHEN and CDR2 is SYDVKM. This CDR3 has 14 residues.

The chain combines TRBV5-1 with TRBJ2-2. Germline V gene data show CDR1 as SGHRS and CDR2 as YFSETQ. The CDR3 is made up of 15 amino acids. The CDR3 reads CASSLIRAYTGELFF.